This T cell receptor beta chain was captured by sequencing in a study of blood T cell repertoires in COVID-19. The wider study: Researchers got acute and convalescent COVID-19 samples from the United States, Italy and Spain. The analysed material was cDNA or gDNA that came from T cells, B-cell-depleted T cells, or PBMCs.

Germline assignment: CDR1 LGHDT and CDR2 YNNKEL (reference sequence). There are 14 residues in the CDR3. The V and J ends lost 0 bases and 6 bases, in that order; junction bases with no gene match: 1. Original processing notes: Researchers report that nucleated cell counts were estimated from reference gene primer amplification. Method: immunoSEQ multiplex PCR; TCRdb's copy keeps in-frame clones and lacks some. The D gene and trimming were derived from the DNA, and the V and J assignments and clone size from that table. This table has under 450,000 clones, about nine tenths appearing once. The sample was peripheral blood. The chain carries TRBV3-1 (or the pseudogene TRBV3-2) and TRBJ2-7; 11 nucleotides agree with TRBD1. This TCR was recovered from a woman in her forties or fifties with COVID-19, enrolled during active disease. The CDR3 sequence: CASSQDGTGGEQYF. The CDR3 DNA is TGTGCCAGCAGCCAAGACGGGACAGGGGGCGAGCAGTACTTC.